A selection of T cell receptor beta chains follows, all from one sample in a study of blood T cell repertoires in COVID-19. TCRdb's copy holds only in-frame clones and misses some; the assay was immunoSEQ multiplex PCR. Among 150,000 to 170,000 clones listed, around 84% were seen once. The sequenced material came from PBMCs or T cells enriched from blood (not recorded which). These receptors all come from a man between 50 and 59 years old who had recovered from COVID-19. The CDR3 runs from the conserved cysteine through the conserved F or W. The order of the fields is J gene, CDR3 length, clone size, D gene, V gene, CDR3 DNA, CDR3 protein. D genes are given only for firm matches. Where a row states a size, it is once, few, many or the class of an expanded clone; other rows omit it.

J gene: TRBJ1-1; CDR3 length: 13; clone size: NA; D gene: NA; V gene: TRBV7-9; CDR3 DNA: TGTGCCAGCAGCGGGGCCACAAACACTGAAGCTTTCTTT; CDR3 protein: CASSGATNTEAFF
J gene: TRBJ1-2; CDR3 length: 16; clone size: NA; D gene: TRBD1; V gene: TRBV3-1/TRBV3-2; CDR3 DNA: TGTGCCAGCAGACCCGACAGGGGCCTATTCAACTATGGCTACACCTTC; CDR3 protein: CASRPDRGLFNYGYTF
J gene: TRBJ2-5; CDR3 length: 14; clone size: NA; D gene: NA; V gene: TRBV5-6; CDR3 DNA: TGTGCCAGCAGCGCCAGGCGCCGGGGAGAGACCCAGTACTTC; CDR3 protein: CASSARRRGETQYF
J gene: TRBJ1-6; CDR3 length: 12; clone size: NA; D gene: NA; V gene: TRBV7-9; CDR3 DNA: TGTGCCAGCACCTTTGCGGCTTCGCCCCTCCACTTT; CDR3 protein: CASTFAASPLHF
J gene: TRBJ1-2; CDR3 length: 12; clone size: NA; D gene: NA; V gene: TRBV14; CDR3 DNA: TGTGCCAGCAGCCCCTCCGGGTTTGGCTACACCTTC; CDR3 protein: CASSPSGFGYTF
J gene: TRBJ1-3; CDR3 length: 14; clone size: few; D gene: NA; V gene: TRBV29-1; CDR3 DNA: TGCAGCGTTGGGGAGGGCGGCTCTGGAAACACCATATATTTT; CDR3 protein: CSVGEGGSGNTIYF
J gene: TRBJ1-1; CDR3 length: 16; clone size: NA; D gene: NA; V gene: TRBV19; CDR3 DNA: TGTGCCAGTAGTACCATCCCGGGACAAAAGAACACTGAAGCTTTCTTT; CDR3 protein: CASSTIPGQKNTEAFF
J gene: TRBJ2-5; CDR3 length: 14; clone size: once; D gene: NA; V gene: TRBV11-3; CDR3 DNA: TGTGCCAGCAGCGCCCGGACAGACCAAGAGACCCAGTACTTC; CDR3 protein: CASSARTDQETQYF
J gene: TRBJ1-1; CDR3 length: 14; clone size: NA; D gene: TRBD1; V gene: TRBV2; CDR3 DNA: TGTGCCAGCAGAGCTTGGCAGGGGGAGGATGAAGCTTTCTTT; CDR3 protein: CASRAWQGEDEAFF
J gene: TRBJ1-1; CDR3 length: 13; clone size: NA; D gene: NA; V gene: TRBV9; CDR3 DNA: TGTGCCAGCAGCGTAGGAGGGTACACTGAAGCTTTCTTT; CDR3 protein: CASSVGGYTEAFF
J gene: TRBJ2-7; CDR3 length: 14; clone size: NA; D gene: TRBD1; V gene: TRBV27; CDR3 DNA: TGTGCCAGCAGGCGGGGACAGGAGTACTACGAGCAGTACTTC; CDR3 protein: CASRRGQEYYEQYF
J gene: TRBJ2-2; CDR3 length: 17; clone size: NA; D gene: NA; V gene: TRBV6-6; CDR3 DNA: TGTGCCAGCAGTCCCGCAGGAGGACAGACCTACACCGGGGAGCTGTTTTTT; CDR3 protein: CASSPAGGQTYTGELFF
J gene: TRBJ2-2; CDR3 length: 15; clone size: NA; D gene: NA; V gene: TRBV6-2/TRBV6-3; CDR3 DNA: TGTGCCAGCAGCCGAGGACGCACCCGGGGGGGGGAGCTGTTTTTT; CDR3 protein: CASSRGRTRGGELFF
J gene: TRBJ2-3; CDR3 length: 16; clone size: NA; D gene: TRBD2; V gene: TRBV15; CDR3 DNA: TGTGCCACCAGCAGAGATTTGGGTAGCGGGGGTTATCCTACTTTTTTT; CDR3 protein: CATSRDLGSGGYPTFF
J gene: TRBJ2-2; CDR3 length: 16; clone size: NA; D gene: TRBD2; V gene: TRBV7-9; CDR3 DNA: TGTGCCAGCAGCTCACCCGGGACTAGGATCACCGGGGAGCTGTTTTTT; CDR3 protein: CASSSPGTRITGELFF
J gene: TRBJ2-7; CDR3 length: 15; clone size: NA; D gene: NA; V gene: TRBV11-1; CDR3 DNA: TGTGCCAGCAGTCCCGGGACTTGGAGCTCCTACGAGCAGTACTTC; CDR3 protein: CASSPGTWSSYEQYF
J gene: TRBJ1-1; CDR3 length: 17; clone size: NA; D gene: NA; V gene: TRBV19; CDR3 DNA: TGTGCCAGTAGTCATTTCCCCAAGAGAAGGGGGTACACTGAAGCTTTCTTT; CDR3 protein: CASSHFPKRRGYTEAFF
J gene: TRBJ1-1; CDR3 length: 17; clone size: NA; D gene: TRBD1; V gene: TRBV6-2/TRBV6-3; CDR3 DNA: TGTGCCAGCAGTTACCCGAGACAGGGAAGGACAAACACTGAAGCTTTCTTT; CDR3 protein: CASSYPRQGRTNTEAFF
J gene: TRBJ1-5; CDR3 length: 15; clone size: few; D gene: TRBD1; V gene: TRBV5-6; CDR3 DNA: TGTGCCAGCAGCAGGCGGGACAGGGATACTCAGCCCCAGCATTTT; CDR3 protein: CASSRRDRDTQPQHF
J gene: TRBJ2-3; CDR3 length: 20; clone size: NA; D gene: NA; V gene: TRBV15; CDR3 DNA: TGTGCCACCAGCAGAGATTCACGGTTTGACAGCCTCCCGAGTTCAGATACGCAGTATTTT; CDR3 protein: CATSRDSRFDSLPSSDTQYF
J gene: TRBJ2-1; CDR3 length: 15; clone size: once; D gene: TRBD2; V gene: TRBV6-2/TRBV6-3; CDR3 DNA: TGTGCCAGCAGTCCAGCGGGGGGGCCGCGGGATGAGCAGTTCTTC; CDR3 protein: CASSPAGGPRDEQFF
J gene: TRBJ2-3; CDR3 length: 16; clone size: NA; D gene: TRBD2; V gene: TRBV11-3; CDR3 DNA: TGTGCCAGCAGCTTGGTTAGCGGGGGACTCACAGATACGCAGTATTTT; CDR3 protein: CASSLVSGGLTDTQYF
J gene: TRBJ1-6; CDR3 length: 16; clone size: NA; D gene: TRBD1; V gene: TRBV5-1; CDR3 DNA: TGCGCCAGCAGCCCCATCGCTGGGACAGCAAATTCACCCCTCCACTTT; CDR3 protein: CASSPIAGTANSPLHF
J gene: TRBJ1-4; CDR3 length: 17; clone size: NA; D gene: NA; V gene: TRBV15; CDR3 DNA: TGTGCCACCAGCAGAGCGGGTGGTCAGGAGGTGCGTGAAAAACTGTTTTTT; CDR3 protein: CATSRAGGQEVREKLFF
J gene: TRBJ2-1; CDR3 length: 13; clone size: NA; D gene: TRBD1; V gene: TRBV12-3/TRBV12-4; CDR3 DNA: TGTGCCAGCAATGGACAGGGGCTAAATGAGCAGTTCTTC; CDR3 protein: CASNGQGLNEQFF
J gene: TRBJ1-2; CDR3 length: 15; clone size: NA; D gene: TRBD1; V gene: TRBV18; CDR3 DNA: TGTGCCAGCTCATACGGACAGGGAGTAAGCTATGGCTACACCTTC; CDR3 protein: CASSYGQGVSYGYTF
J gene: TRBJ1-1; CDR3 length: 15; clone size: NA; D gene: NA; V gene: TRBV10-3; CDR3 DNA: TGTGCCATCAGTGGAGTATGGTCTGGGAACACTGAAGCTTTCTTT; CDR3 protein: CAISGVWSGNTEAFF
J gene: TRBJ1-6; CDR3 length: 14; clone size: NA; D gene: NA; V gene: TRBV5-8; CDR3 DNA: TGTGCCAGCAGCTTGGCGGTATATAATTCACCCCTCCACTTT; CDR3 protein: CASSLAVYNSPLHF
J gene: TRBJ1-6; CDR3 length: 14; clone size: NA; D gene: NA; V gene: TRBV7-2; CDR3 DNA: TGTGCCAGCAGCTTGGGACACGGTGTCTCACCCCTCCACTTT; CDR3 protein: CASSLGHGVSPLHF
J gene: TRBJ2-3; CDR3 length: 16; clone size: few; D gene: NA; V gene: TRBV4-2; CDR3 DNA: TGTGCCAGCAGCCAAAGTGGGGGCCGAAGCACAGATACGCAGTATTTT; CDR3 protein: CASSQSGGRSTDTQYF
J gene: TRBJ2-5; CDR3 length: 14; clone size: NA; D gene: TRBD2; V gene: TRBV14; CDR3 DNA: TGTGCCAGCAGCCGAGCGGGGGTCATACCGCCCCAGTACTTC; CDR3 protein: CASSRAGVIPPQYF
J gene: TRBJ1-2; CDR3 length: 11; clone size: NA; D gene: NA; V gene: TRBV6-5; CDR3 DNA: TGTGCCAGCAGTTACAGGAGGGGCTACACCTTC; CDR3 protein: CASSYRRGYTF
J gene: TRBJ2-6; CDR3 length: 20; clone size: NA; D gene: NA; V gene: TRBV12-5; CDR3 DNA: TGTGCTAGTGGTTTGGTAGTTGTGGAGGGGCCCTCCTCTGGGGCCAACGTCCTGACTTTC; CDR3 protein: CASGLVVVEGPSSGANVLTF
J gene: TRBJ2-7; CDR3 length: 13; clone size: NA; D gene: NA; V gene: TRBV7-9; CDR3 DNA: TGTGCCAGCAGCGTCAGGGGAGTCGACGAGCAGTACTTC; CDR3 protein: CASSVRGVDEQYF
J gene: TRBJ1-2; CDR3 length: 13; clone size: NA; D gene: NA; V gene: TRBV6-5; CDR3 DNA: TGTGCCAGCAGTCAACAGCTTAACTATGGCTACACCTTC; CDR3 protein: CASSQQLNYGYTF
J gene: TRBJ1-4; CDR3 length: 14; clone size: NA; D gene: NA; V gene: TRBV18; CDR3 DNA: TGTGCCAGCAACGAGCAGGGTTCTAATGAAAAACTGTTTTTT; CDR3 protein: CASNEQGSNEKLFF
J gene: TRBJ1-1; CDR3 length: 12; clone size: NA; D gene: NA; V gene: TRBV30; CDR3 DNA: TGTGCCTGGCAACCGGGGGACACTGAAGCTTTCTTT; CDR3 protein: CAWQPGDTEAFF
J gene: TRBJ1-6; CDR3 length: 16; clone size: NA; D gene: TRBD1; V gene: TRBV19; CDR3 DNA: TGTGCCAGTAGTATTGGGTGGGACAGGGTCGGTTCACCCCTCCACTTT; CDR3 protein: CASSIGWDRVGSPLHF
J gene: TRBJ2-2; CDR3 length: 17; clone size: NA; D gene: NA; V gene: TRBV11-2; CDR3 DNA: TGTGCCAGCAGCTTAGTGGATCGGGGGGCGGTTACCGGGGAGCTGTTTTTT; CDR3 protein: CASSLVDRGAVTGELFF
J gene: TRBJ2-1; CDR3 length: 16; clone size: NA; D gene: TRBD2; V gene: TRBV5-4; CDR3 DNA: TGTGCCAGCAGCTTGGGATGGCGGGGGGGCTCTAGCGAGCAGTTCTTC; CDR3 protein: CASSLGWRGGSSEQFF
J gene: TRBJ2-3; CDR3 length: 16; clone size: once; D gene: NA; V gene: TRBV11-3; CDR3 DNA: TGTGCCAGCACGTGGAACTGGGCGGGGCCCACAGATACGCAGTATTTT; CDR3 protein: CASTWNWAGPTDTQYF
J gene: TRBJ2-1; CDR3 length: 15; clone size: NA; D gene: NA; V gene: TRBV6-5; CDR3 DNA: TGTGCCAGCTCACGAGGGGGGGGGTCCTACAATGAGCAGTTCTTC; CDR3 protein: CASSRGGGSYNEQFF
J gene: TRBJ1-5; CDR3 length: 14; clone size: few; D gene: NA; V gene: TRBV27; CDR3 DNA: TGTGCCAGCAGTTTAGCCGAGTTATCTCAGCCCCAGCATTTT; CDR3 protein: CASSLAELSQPQHF
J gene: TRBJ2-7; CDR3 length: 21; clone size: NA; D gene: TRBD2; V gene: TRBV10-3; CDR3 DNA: TGTGCCATCAGTGAGTCGTGGCTTGCCGGGACTAGCGGGGGGGGCCCCTACGAGCAGTACTTC; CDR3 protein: CAISESWLAGTSGGGPYEQYF
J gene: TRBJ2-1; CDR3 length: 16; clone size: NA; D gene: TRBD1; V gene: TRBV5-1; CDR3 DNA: TGCGCCAGCAGCTTGGAGGGGGCAACGTTTTTGGATGAGCAGTTCTTC; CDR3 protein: CASSLEGATFLDEQFF
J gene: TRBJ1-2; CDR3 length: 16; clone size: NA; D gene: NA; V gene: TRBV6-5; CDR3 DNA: TGTGCCAGCAGTTACTCAATATTCCGCTCTGGGGCTGGCTACACCTTC; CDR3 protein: CASSYSIFRSGAGYTF
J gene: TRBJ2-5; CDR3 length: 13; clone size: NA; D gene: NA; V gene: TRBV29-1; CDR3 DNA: TGCAGCGTTTCTGGACAGTCCCAAGAGACCCAGTACTTC; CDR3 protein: CSVSGQSQETQYF
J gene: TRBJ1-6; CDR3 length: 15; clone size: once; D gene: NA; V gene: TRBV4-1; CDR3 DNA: TGCGCCAGCAGCCAACAGGCTTATATGGATTCACCCCTCCACTTT; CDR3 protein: CASSQQAYMDSPLHF
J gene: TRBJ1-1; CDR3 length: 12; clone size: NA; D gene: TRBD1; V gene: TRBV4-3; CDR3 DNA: TGCGCCAGCAGCCACCGGGACAGTGAAGCTTTCTTT; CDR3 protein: CASSHRDSEAFF
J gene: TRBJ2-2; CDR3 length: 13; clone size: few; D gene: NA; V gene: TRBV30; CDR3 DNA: TGTGCCTGGAACCAGGGGAACACCGGGGAGCTGTTTTTT; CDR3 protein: CAWNQGNTGELFF
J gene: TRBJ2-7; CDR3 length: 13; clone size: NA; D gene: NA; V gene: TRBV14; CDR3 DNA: TGTGCCAGCAGGCCGGGACTTTCCTACGAGCAGTACTTC; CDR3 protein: CASRPGLSYEQYF
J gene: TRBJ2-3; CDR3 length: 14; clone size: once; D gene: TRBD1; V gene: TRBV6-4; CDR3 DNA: TGTGCCAGCATATCGGGACAGGGGCGAAATACGCAGTATTTT; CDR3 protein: CASISGQGRNTQYF
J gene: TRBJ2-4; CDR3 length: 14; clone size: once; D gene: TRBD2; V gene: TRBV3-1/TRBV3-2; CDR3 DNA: TGTGCCAGCAGCCGGGAGGGTCGGGGAAACATTCAGTACTTC; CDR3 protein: CASSREGRGNIQYF
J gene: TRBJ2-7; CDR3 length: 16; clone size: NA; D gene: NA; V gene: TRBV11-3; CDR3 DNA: TGTGCCAGCAGCTCCCCAGGGGAAGAAATTACCTACGAGCAGTACTTC; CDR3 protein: CASSSPGEEITYEQYF
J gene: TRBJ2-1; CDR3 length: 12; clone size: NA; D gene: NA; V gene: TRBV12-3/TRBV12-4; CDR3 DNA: TGTGCCAGCAGACTGAACTACAATGAGCAGTTCTTC; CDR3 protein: CASRLNYNEQFF
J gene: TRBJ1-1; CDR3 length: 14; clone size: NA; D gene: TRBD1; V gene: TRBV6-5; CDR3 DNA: TGTGCCAGCAGCGGACAGGGGGCGGTGACTGAAGCTTTCTTT; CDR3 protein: CASSGQGAVTEAFF
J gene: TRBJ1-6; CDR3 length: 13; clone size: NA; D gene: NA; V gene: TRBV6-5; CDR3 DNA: TGTGCCAGCAACGAACTGTTTAATTCACCCCTCCACTTT; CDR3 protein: CASNELFNSPLHF
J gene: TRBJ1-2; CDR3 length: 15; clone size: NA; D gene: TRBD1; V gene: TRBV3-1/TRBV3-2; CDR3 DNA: TGTGCCAGCAGGGGGGACAGGGCCCCTAACTATGGCTACACCTTC; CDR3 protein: CASRGDRAPNYGYTF
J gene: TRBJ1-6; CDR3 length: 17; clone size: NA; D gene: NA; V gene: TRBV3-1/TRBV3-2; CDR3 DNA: TGTGCCAGCAGCCAAGATTGGGCAGGGCCATATAATTCACCCCTCCACTTT; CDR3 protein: CASSQDWAGPYNSPLHF
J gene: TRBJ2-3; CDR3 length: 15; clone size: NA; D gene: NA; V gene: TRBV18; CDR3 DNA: TGTGCCAGCTCACATAATACAGGGTACACAGATACGCAGTATTTT; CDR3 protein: CASSHNTGYTDTQYF